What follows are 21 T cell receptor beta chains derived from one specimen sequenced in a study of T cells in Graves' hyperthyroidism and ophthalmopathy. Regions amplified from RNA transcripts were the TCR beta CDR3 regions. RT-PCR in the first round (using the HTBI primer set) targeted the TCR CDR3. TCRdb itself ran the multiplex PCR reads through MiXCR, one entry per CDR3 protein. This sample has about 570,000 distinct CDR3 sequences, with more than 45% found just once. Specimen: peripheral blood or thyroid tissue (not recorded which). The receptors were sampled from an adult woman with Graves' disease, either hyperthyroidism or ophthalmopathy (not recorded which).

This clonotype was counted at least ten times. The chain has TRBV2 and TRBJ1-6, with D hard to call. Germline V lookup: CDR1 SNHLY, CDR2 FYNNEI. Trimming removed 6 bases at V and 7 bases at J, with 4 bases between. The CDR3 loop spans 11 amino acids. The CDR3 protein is CASRANSPLHF. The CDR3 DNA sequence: TGTGCCAGCAGGGCCAATTCACCCCTCCACTTT.

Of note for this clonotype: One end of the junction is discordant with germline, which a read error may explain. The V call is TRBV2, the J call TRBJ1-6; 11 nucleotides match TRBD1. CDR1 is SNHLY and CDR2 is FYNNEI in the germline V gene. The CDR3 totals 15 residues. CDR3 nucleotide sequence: TGTGCCAGTAGTGAAGAAGGGACAGGGGGTCCACCCCTCCACTTT. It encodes CASSEEGTGGPPLHF.

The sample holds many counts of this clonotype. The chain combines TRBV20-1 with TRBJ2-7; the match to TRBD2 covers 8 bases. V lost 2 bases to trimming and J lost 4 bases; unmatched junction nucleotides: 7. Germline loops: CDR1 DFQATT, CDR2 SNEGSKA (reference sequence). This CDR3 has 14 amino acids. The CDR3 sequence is CSARPGTRDYEQYF. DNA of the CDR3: TGCAGTGCTAGACCGGGGACTAGAGATTACGAGCAGTACTTC.

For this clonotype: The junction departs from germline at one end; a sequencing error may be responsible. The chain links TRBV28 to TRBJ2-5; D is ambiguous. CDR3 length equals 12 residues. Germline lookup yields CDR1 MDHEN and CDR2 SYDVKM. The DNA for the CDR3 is TGTGCCATCAGTTCGTCGTACGAGACCCAGTACTTC. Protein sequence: CAISSSYETQYF.

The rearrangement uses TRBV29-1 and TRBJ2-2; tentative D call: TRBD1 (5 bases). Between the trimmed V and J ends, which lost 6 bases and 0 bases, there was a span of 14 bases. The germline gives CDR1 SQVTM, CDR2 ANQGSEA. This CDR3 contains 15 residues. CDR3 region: CSVVPTAPNTGELFF. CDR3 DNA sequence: TGCAGCGTCGTACCGACAGCTCCGAACACCGGGGAGCTGTTTTTT.

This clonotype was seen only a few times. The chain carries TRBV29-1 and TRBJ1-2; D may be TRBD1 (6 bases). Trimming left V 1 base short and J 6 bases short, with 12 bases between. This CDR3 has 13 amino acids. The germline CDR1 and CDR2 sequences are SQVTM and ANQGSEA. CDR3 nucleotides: TGCAGCGTTGAAGGTGGGGCAGGGGATGGCTACACCTTC. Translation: CSVEGGAGDGYTF.

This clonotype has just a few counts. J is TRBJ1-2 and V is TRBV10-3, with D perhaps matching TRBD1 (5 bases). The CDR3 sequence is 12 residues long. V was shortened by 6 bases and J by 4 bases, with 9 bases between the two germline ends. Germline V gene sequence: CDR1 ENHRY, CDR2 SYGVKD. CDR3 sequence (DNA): TGTGCCATCAGCCAGGGAGTCTATGGCTACACCTTC. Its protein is CAISQGVYGYTF.

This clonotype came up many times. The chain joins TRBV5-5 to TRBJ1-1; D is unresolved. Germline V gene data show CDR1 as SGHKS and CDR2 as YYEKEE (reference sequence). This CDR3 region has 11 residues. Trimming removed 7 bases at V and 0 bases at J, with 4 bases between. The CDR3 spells CASFLNTEAFF. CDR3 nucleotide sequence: TGTGCCAGCTTTCTGAACACTGAAGCTTTCTTT.

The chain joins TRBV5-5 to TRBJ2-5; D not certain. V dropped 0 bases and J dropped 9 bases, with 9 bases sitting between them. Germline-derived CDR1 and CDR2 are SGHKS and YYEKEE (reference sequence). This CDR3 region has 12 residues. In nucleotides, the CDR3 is TGTGCCAGCAGCTTGGACAGCCAATCCCAGTACTTC. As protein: CASSLDSQSQYF.

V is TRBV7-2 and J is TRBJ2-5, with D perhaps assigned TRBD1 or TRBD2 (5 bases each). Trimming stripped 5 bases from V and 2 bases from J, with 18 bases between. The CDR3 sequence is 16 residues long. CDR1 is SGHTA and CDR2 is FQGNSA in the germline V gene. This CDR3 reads CASSPNPLGRQETQYF. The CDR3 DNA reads TGTGCCAGCAGCCCAAATCCCTTGGGACGGCAAGAGACCCAGTACTTC.

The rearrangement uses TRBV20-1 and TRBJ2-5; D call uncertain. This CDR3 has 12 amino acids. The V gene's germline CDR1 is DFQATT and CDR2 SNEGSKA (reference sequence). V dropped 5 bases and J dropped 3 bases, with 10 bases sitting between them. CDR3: CSASPEKETQYF. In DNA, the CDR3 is TGCAGTGCTTCCCCGGAAAAAGAGACCCAGTACTTC.

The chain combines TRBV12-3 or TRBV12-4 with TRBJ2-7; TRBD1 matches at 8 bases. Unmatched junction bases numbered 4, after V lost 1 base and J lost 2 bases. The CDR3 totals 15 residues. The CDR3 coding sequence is TGTGCCAGCAGTTTAGAGACAGGGGCTGCCTACGAGCAGTACTTC. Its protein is CASSLETGAAYEQYF.

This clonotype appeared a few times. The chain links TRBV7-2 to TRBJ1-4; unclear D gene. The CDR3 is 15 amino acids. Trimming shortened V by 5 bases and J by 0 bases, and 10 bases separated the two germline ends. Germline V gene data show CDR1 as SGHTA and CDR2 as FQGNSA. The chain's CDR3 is CASSGMSATNEKLFF. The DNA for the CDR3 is TGTGCCAGCAGCGGGATGTCTGCAACTAATGAAAAACTGTTTTTT.

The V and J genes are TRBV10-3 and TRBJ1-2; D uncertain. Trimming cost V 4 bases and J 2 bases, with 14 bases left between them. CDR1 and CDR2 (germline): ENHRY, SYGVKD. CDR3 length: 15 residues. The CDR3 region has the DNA TGTGCCATCAGTGGTGAGCAGAATCACAACTATGGCTACACCTTC. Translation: CAISGEQNHNYGYTF.

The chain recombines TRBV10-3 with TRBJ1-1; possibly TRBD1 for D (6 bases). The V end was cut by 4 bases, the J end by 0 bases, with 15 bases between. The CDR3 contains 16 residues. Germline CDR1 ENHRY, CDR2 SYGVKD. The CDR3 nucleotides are TGTGCCATCAGTGCTAATGGTCAGGGGATGAACACTGAAGCTTTCTTT. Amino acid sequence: CAISANGQGMNTEAFF.

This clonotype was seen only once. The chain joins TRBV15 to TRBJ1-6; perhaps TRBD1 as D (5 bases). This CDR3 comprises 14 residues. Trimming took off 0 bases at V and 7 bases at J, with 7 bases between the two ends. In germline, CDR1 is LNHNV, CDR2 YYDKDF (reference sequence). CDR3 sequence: CATSRDPGNSPLHF. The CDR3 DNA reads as TGTGCCACCAGCAGAGATCCAGGGAATTCACCCCTCCACTTT.

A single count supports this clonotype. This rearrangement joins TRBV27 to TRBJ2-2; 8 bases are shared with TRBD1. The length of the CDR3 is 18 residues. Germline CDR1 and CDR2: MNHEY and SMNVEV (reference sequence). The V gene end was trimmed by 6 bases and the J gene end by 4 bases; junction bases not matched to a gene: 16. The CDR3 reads CASSRTGTPFLPTGELFF. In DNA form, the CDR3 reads TGTGCCAGCAGCAGGACAGGGACCCCGTTTCTCCCCACCGGGGAGCTGTTTTTT.

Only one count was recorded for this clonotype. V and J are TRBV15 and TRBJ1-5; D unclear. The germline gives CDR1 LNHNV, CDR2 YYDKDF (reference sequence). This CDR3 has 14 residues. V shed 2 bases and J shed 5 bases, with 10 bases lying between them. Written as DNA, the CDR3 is TGTGCCACCAGCAGAACGTTTCGGTATCAGCCCCAGCATTTT. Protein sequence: CATSRTFRYQPQHF.

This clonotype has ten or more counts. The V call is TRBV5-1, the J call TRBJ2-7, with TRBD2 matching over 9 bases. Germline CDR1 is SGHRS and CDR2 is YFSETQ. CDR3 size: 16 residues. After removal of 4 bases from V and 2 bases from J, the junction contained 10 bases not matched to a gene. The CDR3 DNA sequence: TGCGCCAGCAGCGCCCCGGGACTAGCTGCAACCTACGAGCAGTACTTC. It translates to CASSAPGLAATYEQYF.

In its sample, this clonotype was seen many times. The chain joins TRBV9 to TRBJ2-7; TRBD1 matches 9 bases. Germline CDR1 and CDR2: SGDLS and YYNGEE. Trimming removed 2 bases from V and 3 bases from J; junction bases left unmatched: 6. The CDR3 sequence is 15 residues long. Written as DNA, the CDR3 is TGTGCCAGCAGCGTTGGACAGGGGAATCACTACGAGCAGTACTTC. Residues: CASSVGQGNHYEQYF.

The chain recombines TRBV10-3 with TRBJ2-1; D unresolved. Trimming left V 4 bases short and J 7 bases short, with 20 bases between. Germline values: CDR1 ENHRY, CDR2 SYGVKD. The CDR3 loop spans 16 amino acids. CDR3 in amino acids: CAISGPPGSSKNEQFF. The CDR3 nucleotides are TGTGCCATCAGTGGGCCCCCTGGAAGCTCCAAAAATGAGCAGTTCTTC.